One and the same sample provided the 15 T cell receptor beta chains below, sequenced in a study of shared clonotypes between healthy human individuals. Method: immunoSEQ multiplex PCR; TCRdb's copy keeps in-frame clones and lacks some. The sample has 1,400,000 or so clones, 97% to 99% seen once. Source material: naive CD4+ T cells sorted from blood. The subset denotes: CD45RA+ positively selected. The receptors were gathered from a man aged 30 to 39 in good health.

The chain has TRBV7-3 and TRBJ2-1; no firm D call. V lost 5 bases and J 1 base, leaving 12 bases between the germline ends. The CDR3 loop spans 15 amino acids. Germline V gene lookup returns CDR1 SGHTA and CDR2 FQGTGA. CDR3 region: CASSPQLGSYNEQFF. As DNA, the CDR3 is TGTGCCAGCAGCCCTCAACTTGGGTCCTACAATGAGCAGTTCTTC. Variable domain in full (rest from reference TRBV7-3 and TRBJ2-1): GAGVSQTPSNKVTEKGKYVELRCDPISGHTALYWYRQSLGQGPEFLIYFQGTGAADDSGLPNDRFFAVRPEGSVSTLKIQRTERGDSAVYLCASSPQLGSYNEQFFGPGTRLTVL.

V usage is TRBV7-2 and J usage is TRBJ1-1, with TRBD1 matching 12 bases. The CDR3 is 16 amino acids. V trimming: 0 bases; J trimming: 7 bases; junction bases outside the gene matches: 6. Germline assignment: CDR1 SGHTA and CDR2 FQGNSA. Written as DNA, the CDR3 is TGTGCCAGCAGCTTAGCCGGGGACAGGGGGCACAGTGAAGCTTTCTTT. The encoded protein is CASSLAGDRGHSEAFF.

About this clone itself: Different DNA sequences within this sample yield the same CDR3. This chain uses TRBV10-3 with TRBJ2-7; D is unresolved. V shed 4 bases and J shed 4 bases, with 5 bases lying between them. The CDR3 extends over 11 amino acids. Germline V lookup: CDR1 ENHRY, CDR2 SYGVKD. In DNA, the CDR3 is TGTGCCATCAGTGCCGGTTACGAGCAGTACTTC. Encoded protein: CAISAGYEQYF.

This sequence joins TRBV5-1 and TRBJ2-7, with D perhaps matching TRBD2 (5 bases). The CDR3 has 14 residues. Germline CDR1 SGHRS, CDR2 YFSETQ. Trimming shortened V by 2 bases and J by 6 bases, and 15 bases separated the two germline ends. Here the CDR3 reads CASSFGLEKGEQYF. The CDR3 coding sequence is TGCGCCAGCAGCTTCGGACTGGAAAAAGGCGAGCAGTACTTC.

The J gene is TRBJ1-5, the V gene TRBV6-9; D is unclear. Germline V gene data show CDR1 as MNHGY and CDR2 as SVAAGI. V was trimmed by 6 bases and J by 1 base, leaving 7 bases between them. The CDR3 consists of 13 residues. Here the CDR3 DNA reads TGTGCCAGCAGCCCGTTCAGCAATCAGCCCCAGCATTTT. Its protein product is CASSPFSNQPQHF.

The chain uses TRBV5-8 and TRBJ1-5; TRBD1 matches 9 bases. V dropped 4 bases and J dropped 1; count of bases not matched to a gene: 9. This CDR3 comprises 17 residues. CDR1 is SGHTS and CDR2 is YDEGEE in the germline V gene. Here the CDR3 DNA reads TGTGCCAGCAGCCTCCGGGACAGGGCTTTCAGCAATCAGCCCCAGCATTTT. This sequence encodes CASSLRDRAFSNQPQHF. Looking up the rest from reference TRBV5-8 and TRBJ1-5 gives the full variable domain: EAGVTQSPTHLIKTRGQQATLRCSPISGHTSVYWYQQALGLGLQFLLWYDEGEERNRGNFPPRFSGRQFPNYSSELNVNALELEDSALYLCASSLRDRAFSNQPQHFGDGTRLSIL.

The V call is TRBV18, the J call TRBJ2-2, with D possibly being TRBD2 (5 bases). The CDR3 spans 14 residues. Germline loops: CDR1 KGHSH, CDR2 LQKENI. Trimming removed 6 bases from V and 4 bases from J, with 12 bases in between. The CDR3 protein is CASSVGVPTGELFF. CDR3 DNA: TGTGCCAGCTCTGTGGGAGTCCCCACCGGGGAGCTGTTTTTT.

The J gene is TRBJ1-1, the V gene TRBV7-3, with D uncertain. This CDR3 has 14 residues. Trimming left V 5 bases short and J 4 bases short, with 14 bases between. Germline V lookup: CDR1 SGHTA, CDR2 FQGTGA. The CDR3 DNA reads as TGTGCCAGCAGCCCCCGGGCAACCCTCACTGAAGCTTTCTTT. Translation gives CASSPRATLTEAFF.

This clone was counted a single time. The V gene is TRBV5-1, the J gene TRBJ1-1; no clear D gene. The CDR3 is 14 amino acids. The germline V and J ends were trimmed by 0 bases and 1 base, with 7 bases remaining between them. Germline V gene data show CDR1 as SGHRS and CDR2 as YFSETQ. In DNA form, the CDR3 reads TGCGCCAGCAGCTTGGTTTTGGAGAACACTGAAGCTTTCTTT. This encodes CASSLVLENTEAFF.

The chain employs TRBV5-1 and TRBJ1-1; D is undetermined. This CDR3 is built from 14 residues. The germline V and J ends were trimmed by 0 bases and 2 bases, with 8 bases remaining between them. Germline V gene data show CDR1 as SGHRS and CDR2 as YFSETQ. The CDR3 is CASSLGPANTEAFF. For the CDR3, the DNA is TGCGCCAGCAGCTTGGGTCCAGCTAACACTGAAGCTTTCTTT.

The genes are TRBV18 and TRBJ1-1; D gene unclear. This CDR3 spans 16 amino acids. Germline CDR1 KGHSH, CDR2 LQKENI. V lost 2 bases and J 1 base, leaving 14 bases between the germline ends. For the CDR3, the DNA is TGTGCCAGCTCACCATATGGGGTGCAAGCGAACACTGAAGCTTTCTTT. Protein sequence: CASSPYGVQANTEAFF.

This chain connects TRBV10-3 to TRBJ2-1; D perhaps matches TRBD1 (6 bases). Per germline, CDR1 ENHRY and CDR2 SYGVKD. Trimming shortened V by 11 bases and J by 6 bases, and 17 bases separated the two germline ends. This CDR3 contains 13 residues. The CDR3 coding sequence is TGTGCCGGCGCCCGGGACAAACCCAATGAGCAGTTCTTC. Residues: CAGARDKPNEQFF.

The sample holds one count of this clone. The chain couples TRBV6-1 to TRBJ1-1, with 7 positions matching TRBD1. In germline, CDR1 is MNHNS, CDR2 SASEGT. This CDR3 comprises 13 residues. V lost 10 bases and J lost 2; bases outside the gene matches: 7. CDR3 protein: CANRGQFNTEAFF. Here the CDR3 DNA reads TGTGCCAACCGGGGACAGTTTAACACTGAAGCTTTCTTT.

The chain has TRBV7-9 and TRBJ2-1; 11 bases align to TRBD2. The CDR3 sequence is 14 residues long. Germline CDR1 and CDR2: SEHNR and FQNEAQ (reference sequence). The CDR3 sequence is CGVAGGQSYNEQFF. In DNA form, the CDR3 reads TGTGGGGTAGCGGGAGGGCAGTCCTACAATGAGCAGTTCTTC.

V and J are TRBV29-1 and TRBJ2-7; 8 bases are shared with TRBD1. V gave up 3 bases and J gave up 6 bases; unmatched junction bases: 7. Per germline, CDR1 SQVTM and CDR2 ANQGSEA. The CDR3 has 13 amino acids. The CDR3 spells CSVEGQGAREQYF. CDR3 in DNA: TGCAGCGTTGAGGGCCAGGGGGCGCGCGAGCAGTACTTC.